Listed here is a single TCR beta chain. The V end lost 1 base, the J end lost 4 bases, and 13 bases lay between the germline ends. CDR1 and CDR2 from the germline V gene are SGHTA and FQGNSA. The CDR3 extends over 15 amino acids. The record originates from a study of patients and donors after allogeneic stem cell transplantation. TCRdb itself ran the RT-PCR reads through MiXCR, one entry per CDR3 protein. The sample lists some 960,000 distinct CDR3 sequences, under 20% occurring once. The rearrangement links TRBV7-2 to TRBJ1-1; perhaps TRBD1 as D (6 bases). This sequence originates from a human donor who was either an allogeneic HSCT recipient or a stem cell or donor lymphocyte infusion donor (not recorded which). It is not recorded whose cells these are; they may come from a transplant donor. Sequences were obtained from blood, either unsorted or a sorted T cell fraction (not recorded which). CDR3 nucleotide sequence: TGTGCCAGCAGCTTAGGATGGGGGCGGCTCACTGAAGCTTTCTTT. This gives the protein CASSLGWGRLTEAFF.